This T cell receptor beta chain was sequenced in a study of T cell responses to AZD1222 COVID-19 vaccine. Points from the study as a whole: It was only after the peak T cell response that any repertoires were sampled. Baseline antibody screening turned up just a handful of seropositive AZD1222 recipients.

Repertoires were generated with immunoSEQ multiplex PCR, while TCRdb's copy carries only in-frame clones and drops some. The sample yields about 100,000 clones, 89% seen once. In regard to this clone: The antigen remains unidentified.

Trimming took 2 bases from V and 0 from J; bases not matched to a gene: 9. The length of the CDR3 is 18 residues. Germline V gene sequence: CDR1 KGHDR, CDR2 SFDVKD. V usage is TRBV24-1 and J usage is TRBJ1-3; 7 bases map to TRBD1. This sample comprised peripheral blood, obtained on day 0 of AZD1222 vaccination. The sequence derives from an adult in good health. CDR3 sequence: CATSDSSRTGRSGNTIYF. CDR3 nucleotide sequence: TGTGCCACCAGTGATTCCTCACGGACAGGCCGCTCTGGAAACACCATATATTTT.